This TCR beta chain is drawn from a study of blood T cell repertoires in COVID-19. Germline lookup yields CDR1 SGHNT and CDR2 YENEEA. V lost 5 bases, J lost 0 bases, and 11 bases lay in between. The CDR3 has 15 residues. Here immunoSEQ multiplex PCR was the method, and the copy in TCRdb shows in-frame clones only, minus some. Among fewer than 250,000 clones listed, around 83% were seen once. Specimen: peripheral blood. The origin of this receptor is a man aged 50 to 60 with active or convalescent COVID-19. V is TRBV11-3 and J is TRBJ1-3, with D possibly being TRBD1 (5 bases). This chain's CDR3 is CASSAGGGSGNTIYF. DNA for the CDR3: TGTGCCAGCAGCGCCGGCGGGGGCTCTGGAAACACCATATATTTT.